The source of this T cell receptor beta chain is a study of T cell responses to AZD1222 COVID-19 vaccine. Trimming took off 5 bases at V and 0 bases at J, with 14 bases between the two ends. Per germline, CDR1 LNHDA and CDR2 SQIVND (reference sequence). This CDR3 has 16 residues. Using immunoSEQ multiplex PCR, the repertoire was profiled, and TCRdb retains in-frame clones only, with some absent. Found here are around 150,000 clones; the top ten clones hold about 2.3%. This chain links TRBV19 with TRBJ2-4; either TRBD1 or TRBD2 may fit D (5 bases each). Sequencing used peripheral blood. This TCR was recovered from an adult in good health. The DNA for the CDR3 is TGTGCCAGTAGTTCCGGGGCAATACTAGCCAAAAACATTCAGTACTTC. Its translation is CASSSGAILAKNIQYF.